The T cell receptor beta chain under discussion was sequenced for a study of CD8 T cells in ankylosing spondylitis. Study observations and caveats: Matched ankylosing spondylitis synovial fluid reportedly showed significant enrichment of disease-linked clones.

On this clonotype itself: Antigen unknown.

J lost 3 bases, V lost 6 bases, and 6 bases had no gene match. Germline V gene data show CDR1 as ENHRY and CDR2 as SYGVKD. This CDR3 region has 15 residues. TCRdb independently ran MiXCR on the 5' RACE reads; one entry per CDR3 protein. The repertoire holds about 250,000 distinct CDR3 sequences, with around 32% as singletons. The chain uses TRBV10-3 and TRBJ2-3, with 10 bases aligning to TRBD2. Sequencing used blood, either unsorted or a sorted T cell fraction (not recorded which). The clonotype was recovered from a male donor with ankylosing spondylitis or in good health (not recorded which). CDR3 coding DNA: TGTGCCATCAGGGAACTAGCGGGGACGACAGATACGCAGTATTTT. Protein product: CAIRELAGTTDTQYF.